This T cell receptor beta chain appears in the sequencing data of a study of blood T cell repertoires in COVID-19. For the study at large: The samples span acute and convalescent COVID-19 from the United States, Italy and Spain. The analysed material was cDNA or gDNA that came from T cells, B-cell-depleted T cells, or PBMCs.

Original processing notes: Amplification of reference gene primers was used by the study to estimate nucleated cell counts. Data came from immunoSEQ multiplex PCR; TCRdb stores just in-frame clones and leaves some out. From that table come the V and J calls and clone size; the DNA was used to work out D and trimming. The data hold roughly 250,000 clones, with 70% to 90% observed a single time. CDR3 length equals 17 residues. V shed 0 bases and J shed 2 bases, with 11 bases lying between them. Germline V gene lookup returns CDR1 MGHRA and CDR2 YSYEKL. Sequencing used peripheral blood. The chain uses TRBV4-1 and TRBJ1-6; possible D gene TRBD1, 5 bases. The clonotype originates from a man in his forties or fifties with acute or convalescent COVID-19. DNA for the CDR3: TGCGCCAGCAGCCAAGAGACAGCGAACCCCTATAATTCACCCCTCCACTTT. Its translation: CASSQETANPYNSPLHF.